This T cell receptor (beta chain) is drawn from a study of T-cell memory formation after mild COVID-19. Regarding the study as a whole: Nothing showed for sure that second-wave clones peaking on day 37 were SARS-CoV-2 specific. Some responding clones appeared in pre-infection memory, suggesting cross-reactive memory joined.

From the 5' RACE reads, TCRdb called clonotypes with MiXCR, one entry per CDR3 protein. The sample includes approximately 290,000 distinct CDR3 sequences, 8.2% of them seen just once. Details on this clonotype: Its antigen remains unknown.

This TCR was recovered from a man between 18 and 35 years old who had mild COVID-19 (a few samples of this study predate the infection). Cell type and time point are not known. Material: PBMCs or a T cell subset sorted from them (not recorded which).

This CDR3 is CASSDTGIRGPQHF. CDR3 nucleotide sequence: TGTGCCAGTAGCGACACAGGTATCAGGGGGCCCCAGCATTTT. The chain couples TRBV19 to TRBJ1-5; D is perhaps TRBD1 (6 bases). V lost 6 bases and J 9 bases, leaving 18 bases between the germline ends. This CDR3 is built from 14 residues. CDR1 and CDR2 from the germline V gene are LNHDA and SQIVND (reference sequence).